One and the same sample provided the 14 T cell receptor beta chains below, sequenced in a study of blood T cell repertoires in COVID-19. The protocol was immunoSEQ multiplex PCR, while the TCRdb copy is restricted to in-frame clones and leaves out a portion. The table shows approximately 190,000 clones, with around 83% occurring only once. The sequenced sample was peripheral blood. All receptors derive from a middle-aged woman with acute or convalescent COVID-19.

The table lists this clone with a count of one. The CDR3 region is CASSEELAQETQYF. The CDR3 DNA is TGTGCCAGCAGTGAGGAACTAGCGCAAGAGACCCAGTACTTC. This chain uses TRBV6-6 with TRBJ2-5; 7 positions agree with TRBD2. The CDR3 sequence is 14 residues long. V was pared by 5 bases and J by 2 bases, with 5 bases of the junction left unmatched. The V gene's germline CDR1 is MNHNY and CDR2 SVGAGI (reference sequence).

The chain combines TRBV28 with TRBJ1-2, with 7 nucleotides matching TRBD1. The CDR3 consists of 14 residues. Germline assignment: CDR1 MDHEN and CDR2 SYDVKM. After removal of 7 bases from V and 4 bases from J, the junction contained 9 bases not matched to a gene. CDR3 bases: TGTGCCAGCACTCCGGGACAGAACACCTATGGCTACACCTTC. Protein product: CASTPGQNTYGYTF.

The chain couples TRBV2 to TRBJ1-3, with TRBD1 identical over 7 bases. This CDR3 has 14 amino acids. V lost 8 bases and J lost 2; bases outside the gene matches: 6. Germline loops: CDR1 SNHLY, CDR2 FYNNEI. The CDR3 spells CASGQVLAGNTIYF. In nucleotides, the CDR3 is TGTGCCAGCGGACAGGTACTGGCTGGAAACACCATATATTTT.

The V call is TRBV20-1, the J call TRBJ1-5, with TRBD1 matching over 10 bases. The CDR3 consists of 18 residues. Per the germline V gene, CDR1 is DFQATT and CDR2 is SNEGSKA (reference sequence). V was clipped by 3 bases and J by 1 base; unmatched bases: 12. CDR3 sequence reads: CSASEPGQGKGSNQPQHF. The DNA for the CDR3 is TGCAGTGCTAGTGAACCGGGACAGGGGAAGGGGAGCAATCAGCCCCAGCATTTT.

The V gene is TRBV3-1 (or the pseudogene TRBV3-2), the J gene TRBJ2-7, with unresolved D. The CDR3 sequence is 13 residues long. From germline, CDR1 is LGHDT and CDR2 YNNKEL (reference sequence). Trimming stripped 0 bases from V and 10 bases from J, with 13 bases between. CDR3 residues: CASSQDGPLEQYF. In nucleotides, the CDR3 is TGTGCCAGCAGCCAAGATGGGCCCCTGGAACAGTACTTC.

The rearrangement joins TRBV5-6 to TRBJ2-7; 8 nucleotides match TRBD2. Germline trimming cut 1 base from V and 4 bases from J; bases unmatched to any gene: 7. CDR1 SGHDT and CDR2 YYEEEE come from the germline V gene. The CDR3 contains 15 residues. The CDR3 here is CASSLSPGGTYEQYF. As DNA, the CDR3 is TGTGCCAGCAGCTTGAGTCCGGGAGGGACTTACGAGCAGTACTTC.

The chain is built from TRBV6-5 and TRBJ1-5; perhaps TRBD1 as D (6 bases). CDR1 is MNHEY, CDR2 SVGAGI, per germline. The CDR3 is made up of 15 amino acids. V lost 6 bases, J lost 1 base, and 13 bases lay in between. This CDR3 is CASRQGLVSNQPQHF. The CDR3 coding sequence is TGTGCCAGCAGACAGGGTCTTGTGAGCAATCAGCCCCAGCATTTT.

This clone was recorded a few times. This chain connects TRBV15 to TRBJ2-5; 9 bases fit TRBD1. The CDR3 covers 14 residues. CDR1 and CDR2 from the germline V gene are LNHNV and YYDKDF (reference sequence). Germline trimming cut 7 bases from V and 2 bases from J; bases unmatched to any gene: 5. CDR3 sequence (DNA): TGTGCCACCAAGCACAGGGGGCTTCAAGAGACCCAGTACTTC. Translated: CATKHRGLQETQYF.

The chain uses TRBV28 and TRBJ1-6; D perhaps matches TRBD1 (5 bases). The germline gives CDR1 MDHEN, CDR2 SYDVKM. The CDR3 is made up of 12 amino acids. The V and J ends lost 6 bases and 10 bases respectively, with 10 bases between them. Here the CDR3 reads CASSRTNSPLHF. DNA for the CDR3: TGTGCCAGCAGCCGGACAAACTCACCCCTCCACTTT. Full variable domain (remainder filled in from reference TRBV28 and TRBJ1-6): DVKVTQSSRYLVKRTGEKVFLECVQDMDHENMFWYRQDPGLGLRLIYFSYDVKMKEKGDIPEGYSVSREKKERFSLILESASTNQTSMYLCASSRTNSPLHFGNGTRLTVT.

This chain uses TRBV9 with TRBJ1-5, with 9 bases fitting TRBD1. CDR3 length: 15 residues. J lost 7 bases, V lost 4 bases, and 9 bases had no gene match. Germline CDR1 SGDLS, CDR2 YYNGEE. Here the CDR3 DNA reads TGTGCCAGCAGCCCCGAGGGACAGGGATGGCAGCCCCAGCATTTT. Residues: CASSPEGQGWQPQHF.

This clone was recorded only once. This rearrangement joins TRBV9 to TRBJ2-7; D perhaps matches TRBD2 (5 bases). Germline V gene lookup returns CDR1 SGDLS and CDR2 YYNGEE. Trimming took off 4 bases at V and 2 bases at J, with 16 bases between the two ends. This CDR3 contains 15 residues. CDR3 region: CASSYAGEPPYEQYF. CDR3 DNA sequence: TGTGCCAGCAGCTACGCTGGGGAGCCTCCCTACGAGCAGTACTTC. The variable domain in full, completed from reference TRBV9 and TRBJ2-7, reads DSGVTQTPKHLITATGQRVTLRCSPRSGDLSVYWYQQSLDQGLQFLIQYYNGEERAKGNILERFSAQQFPDLHSELNLSSLELGDSALYFCASSYAGEPPYEQYFGPGTRLTVT.

The gene calls are TRBV27 and TRBJ2-7, with D maybe TRBD2 (5 bases). The ends were cut back, 5 bases at V and 5 bases at J, with 16 bases in the middle. This CDR3 is built from 14 residues. Germline V CDR1 and CDR2: MNHEY, SMNVEV (reference sequence). CDR3 sequence: CASSPREGGNEQYF. The CDR3 region has the DNA TGTGCCAGCAGTCCCCGAGAGGGTGGGAACGAGCAGTACTTC.

This clone showed up just once. The chain carries TRBV27 and TRBJ2-1, with 7 bases lining up with TRBD1. CDR3 size: 18 residues. Germline trimming cut 7 bases from V and 5 bases from J; bases unmatched to any gene: 20. Germline CDR1 MNHEY, CDR2 SMNVEV (reference sequence). CDR3 sequence: CASKRKGTAKAQNNEQFF. Written as DNA, the CDR3 is TGTGCCAGCAAGCGAAAAGGGACAGCGAAAGCTCAAAACAATGAGCAGTTCTTC.

The CDR3, as DNA: TGTGCCACTTATCCTTTCCCGCCGTGGCCCGGGACAGGGGTGTTAGATGAGCAGTTCTTC. It specifies CATYPFPPWPGTGVLDEQFF. The chain is built from TRBV24-1 and TRBJ2-1; 10 positions agree with TRBD1. The junction had 28 bases not matched to a gene; V was cut back by 10 bases and J by 8 bases. Germline CDR1 reads KGHDR; CDR2 reads SFDVKD. CDR3 length equals 20 residues.